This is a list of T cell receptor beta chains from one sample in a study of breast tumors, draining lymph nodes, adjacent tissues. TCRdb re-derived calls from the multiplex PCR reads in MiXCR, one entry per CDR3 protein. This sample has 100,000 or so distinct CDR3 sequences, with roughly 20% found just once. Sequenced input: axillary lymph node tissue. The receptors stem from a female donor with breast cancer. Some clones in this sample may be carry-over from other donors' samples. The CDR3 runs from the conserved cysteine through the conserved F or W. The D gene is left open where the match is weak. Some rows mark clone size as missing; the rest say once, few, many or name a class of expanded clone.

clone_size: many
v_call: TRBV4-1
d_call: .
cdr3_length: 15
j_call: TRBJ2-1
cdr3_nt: TGCGCCAGCAGTGGCTTTATTTCGGAGGTCCATGAGCAGTTCTTC
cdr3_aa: CASSGFISEVHEQFF

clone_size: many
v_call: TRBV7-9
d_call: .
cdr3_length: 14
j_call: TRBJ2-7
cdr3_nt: TGTGCCAGCAGCAAAGGGGGTCTAGCGGACGAGCAGTACTTC
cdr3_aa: CASSKGGLADEQYF

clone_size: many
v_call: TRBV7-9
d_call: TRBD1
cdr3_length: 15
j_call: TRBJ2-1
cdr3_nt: TGTGCCAGCAGCCCTGACAGGGGCTCCTACAATGAGCAGTTCTTC
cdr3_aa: CASSPDRGSYNEQFF

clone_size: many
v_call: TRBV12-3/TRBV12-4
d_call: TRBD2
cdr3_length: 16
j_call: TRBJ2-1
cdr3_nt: TGTGCCAGCAGTTGGGCGGGGACTAGTCGGGATAATGAGCAGTTCTTC
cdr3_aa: CASSWAGTSRDNEQFF

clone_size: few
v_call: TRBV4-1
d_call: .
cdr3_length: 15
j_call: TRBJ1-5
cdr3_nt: TGCGCCAGCAGCCAAGTGACAGGCGCTAATCAGCCCCAGCATTTT
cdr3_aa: CASSQVTGANQPQHF

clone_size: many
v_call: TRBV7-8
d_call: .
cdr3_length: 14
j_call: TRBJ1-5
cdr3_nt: TGTGCCAGCAGCATAAGTAGAGGAAATCAGCCCCAGCATTTT
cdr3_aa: CASSISRGNQPQHF

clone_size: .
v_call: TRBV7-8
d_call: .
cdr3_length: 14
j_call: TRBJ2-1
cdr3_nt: TGTGCCAGCAGATTTGCGGGACTCTATAATGAGCAGTTCTTC
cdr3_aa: CASRFAGLYNEQFF

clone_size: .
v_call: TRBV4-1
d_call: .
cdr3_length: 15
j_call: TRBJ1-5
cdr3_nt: TGCGCCAGCACTACGTCTGGGGCCCCTGGTCAGCCCCAGCATTTT
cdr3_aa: CASTTSGAPGQPQHF

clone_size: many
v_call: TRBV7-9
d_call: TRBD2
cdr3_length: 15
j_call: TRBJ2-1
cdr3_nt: TGTGCCAGCAGCTTCGTAGGGAGGGACTACAATGAGCAGTTCTTC
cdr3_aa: CASSFVGRDYNEQFF

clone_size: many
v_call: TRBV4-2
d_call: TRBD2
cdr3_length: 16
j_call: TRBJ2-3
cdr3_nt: TGTGCCAGCAGCCAAGAGAAAGCGGGGGGGCTTGGTACGCAGTATTTT
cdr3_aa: CASSQEKAGGLGTQYF

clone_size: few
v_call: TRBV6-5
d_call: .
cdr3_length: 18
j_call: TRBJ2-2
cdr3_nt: TGTGCCAGCAGTTACTCGATTGGTATCGGTTCGCCCCCCGGGGAGCTGTTTTTT
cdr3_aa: CASSYSIGIGSPPGELFF

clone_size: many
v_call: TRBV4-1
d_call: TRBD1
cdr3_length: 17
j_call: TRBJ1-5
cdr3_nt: TGCGCCAGCAGTCCCCGGGACAGGGCCGAGGGCAATCAGCCCCAGCATTTT
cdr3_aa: CASSPRDRAEGNQPQHF

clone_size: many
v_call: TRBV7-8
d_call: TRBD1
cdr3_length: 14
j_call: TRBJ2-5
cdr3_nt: TGTGCCAGCAGCGCCCGGACAGGGGGGGAGACCCAGTACTTC
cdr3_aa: CASSARTGGETQYF

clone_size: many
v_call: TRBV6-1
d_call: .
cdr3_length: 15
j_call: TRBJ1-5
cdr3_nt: TGTGCCAGCATCCTCAGGATGTTAAGCAATCAGCCCCAGCATTTT
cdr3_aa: CASILRMLSNQPQHF

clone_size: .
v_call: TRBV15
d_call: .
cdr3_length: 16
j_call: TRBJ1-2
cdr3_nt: TGTGCCACCAGCAGTGCTCGACAGTACAATAACTATGGCTACACCTTC
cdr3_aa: CATSSARQYNNYGYTF

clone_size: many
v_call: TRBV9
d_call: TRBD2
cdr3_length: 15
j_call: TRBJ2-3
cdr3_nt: TGTGCCAGCAGCGTAGGGGGGAGGGAGGGGGATACGCAGTATTTT
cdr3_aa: CASSVGGREGDTQYF

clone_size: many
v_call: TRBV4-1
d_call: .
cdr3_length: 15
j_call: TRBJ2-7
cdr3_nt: TGCGCCAGCAGCCAAGGGTTACTAAGCTCCTACGAGCAGTACTTC
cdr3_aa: CASSQGLLSSYEQYF

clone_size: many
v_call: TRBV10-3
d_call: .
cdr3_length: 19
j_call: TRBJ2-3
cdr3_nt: TGTGCCATCAGTGGCCCGGGGGAGGCGGGCAGCGAATACACAGATACGCAGTATTTT
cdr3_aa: CAISGPGEAGSEYTDTQYF

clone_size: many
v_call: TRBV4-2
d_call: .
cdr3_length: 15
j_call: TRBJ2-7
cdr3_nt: TGTGCCAGCAGCCAAGACGGGAGCCCGACCTACGAGCAGTACTTC
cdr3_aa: CASSQDGSPTYEQYF

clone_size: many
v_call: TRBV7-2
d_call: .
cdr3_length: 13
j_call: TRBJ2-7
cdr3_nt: TGTGCCAGCAGCTTCAAGGCCCCCTACGAGCAGTACTTC
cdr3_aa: CASSFKAPYEQYF

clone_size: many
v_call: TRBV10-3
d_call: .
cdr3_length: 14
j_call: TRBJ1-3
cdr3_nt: TGTGCCACCCATCAAGGAGTTTCTGGAAACACCATATATTTT
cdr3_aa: CATHQGVSGNTIYF

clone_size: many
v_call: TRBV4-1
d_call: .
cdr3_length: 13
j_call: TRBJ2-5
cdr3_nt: TGCGCCAGCAGCCAATGGTACCAAGAGACCCAGTACTTC
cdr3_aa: CASSQWYQETQYF

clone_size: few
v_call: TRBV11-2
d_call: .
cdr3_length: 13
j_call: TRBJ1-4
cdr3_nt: TGTGCCAGCAGCAGCGGGAGTAATGAAAAACTGTTTTTT
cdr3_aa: CASSSGSNEKLFF

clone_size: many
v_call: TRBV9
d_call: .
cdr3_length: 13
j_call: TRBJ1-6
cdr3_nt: TGTGCCAGCAGCGTTCTTCTTGGATCACCCCTCCACTTT
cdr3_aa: CASSVLLGSPLHF

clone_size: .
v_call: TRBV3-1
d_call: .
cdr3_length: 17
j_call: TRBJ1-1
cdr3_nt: TGTGCCAGCACCATGTCGGCCAGGGTGGATTTCAGCACTGAAGCTTTCTTT
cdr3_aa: CASTMSARVDFSTEAFF

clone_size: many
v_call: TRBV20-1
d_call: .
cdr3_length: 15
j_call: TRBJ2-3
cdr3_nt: TGCAGTGCTAGACCCTCTTCGTGGGGCACAGATACGCAGTATTTT
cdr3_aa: CSARPSSWGTDTQYF

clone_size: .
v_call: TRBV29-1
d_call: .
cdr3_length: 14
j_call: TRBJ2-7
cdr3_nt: TGCAGCGTTGACGCGACAGTCTCTGCCTACGAGCAGTACTTC
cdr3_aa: CSVDATVSAYEQYF

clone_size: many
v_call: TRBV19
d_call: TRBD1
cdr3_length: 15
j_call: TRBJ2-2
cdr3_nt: TGTGCCAGTAGTCTCGACAGGGCGAACACCGGGGAGCTGTTTTTT
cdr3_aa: CASSLDRANTGELFF

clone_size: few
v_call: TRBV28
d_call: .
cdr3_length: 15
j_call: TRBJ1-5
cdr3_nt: TGTGCCAGCAGTTTCTCGGGGCTTGGGAATCAGCCCCAGCATTTT
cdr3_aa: CASSFSGLGNQPQHF

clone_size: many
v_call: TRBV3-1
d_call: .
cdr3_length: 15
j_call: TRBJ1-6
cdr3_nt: TGTGCCAGCAGCCAACGTACCAGTAAGAATTCACCCCTCCACTTT
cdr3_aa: CASSQRTSKNSPLHF

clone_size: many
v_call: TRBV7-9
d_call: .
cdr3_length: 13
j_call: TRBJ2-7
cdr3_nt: TGTGCCAGCAGCTACGGCGGGACCTACGAGCAGTACTTC
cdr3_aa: CASSYGGTYEQYF

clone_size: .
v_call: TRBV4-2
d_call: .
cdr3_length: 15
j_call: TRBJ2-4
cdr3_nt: TGTGCCAGCAGCCAAGAGGGGGCGGGTAAAAACATTCAGCACTTC
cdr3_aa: CASSQEGAGKNIQHF

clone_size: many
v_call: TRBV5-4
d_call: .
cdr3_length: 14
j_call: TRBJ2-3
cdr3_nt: TGTGCCAGCAGCTTGCTAGTTCCCACAGATACGCAGTATTTT
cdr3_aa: CASSLLVPTDTQYF

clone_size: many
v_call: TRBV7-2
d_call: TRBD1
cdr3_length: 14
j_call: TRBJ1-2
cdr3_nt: TGTGCCAGCAGTCCGGACAGGGCGTATTCTGGCTACACCTTC
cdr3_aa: CASSPDRAYSGYTF

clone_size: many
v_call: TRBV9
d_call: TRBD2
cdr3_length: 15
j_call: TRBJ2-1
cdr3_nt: TGTGCCAGCAGCGTAGGGGCGGGAGCCTACAATGAGCAGTTCTTC
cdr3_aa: CASSVGAGAYNEQFF

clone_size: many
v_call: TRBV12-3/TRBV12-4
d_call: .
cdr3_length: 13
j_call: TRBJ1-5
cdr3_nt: TGTGCCAGCAGTCAGGGTAGCAATCAGCCCCAGCATTTT
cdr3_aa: CASSQGSNQPQHF

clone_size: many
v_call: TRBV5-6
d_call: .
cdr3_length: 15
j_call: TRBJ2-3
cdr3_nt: TGTGCCAGCAGCTCGGGTCTGTTGGGCACAGATACGCAGTATTTT
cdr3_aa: CASSSGLLGTDTQYF

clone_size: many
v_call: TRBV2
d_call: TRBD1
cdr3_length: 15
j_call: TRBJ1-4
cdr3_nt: TGTGCCAGCAGTTCTCCAGGGAGGGGGCGTGAAAAACTGTTTTTT
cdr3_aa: CASSSPGRGREKLFF

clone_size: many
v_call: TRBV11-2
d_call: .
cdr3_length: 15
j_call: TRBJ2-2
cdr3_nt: TGTGCCAGCAGCTTAGGGAGGAGGGTCCCCGGGGAGCTGTTTTTT
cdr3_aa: CASSLGRRVPGELFF

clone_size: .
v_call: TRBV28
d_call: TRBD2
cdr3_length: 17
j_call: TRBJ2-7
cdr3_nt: TGTGCCAGCAGGCCCTCCTGGGGACTAGCGGGAGGGGGCGAGCAGTACTTC
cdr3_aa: CASRPSWGLAGGGEQYF

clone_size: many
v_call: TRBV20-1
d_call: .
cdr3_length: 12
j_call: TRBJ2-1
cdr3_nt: TGCGCGGCAGGGAGCTCCTACAATGAGCAGTTCTTC
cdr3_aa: CAAGSSYNEQFF

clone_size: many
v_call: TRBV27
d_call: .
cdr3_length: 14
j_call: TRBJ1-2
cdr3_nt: TGTGCCAGCAGTAACGCTCCCGAGGGCCATGGCTACACCTTC
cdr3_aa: CASSNAPEGHGYTF

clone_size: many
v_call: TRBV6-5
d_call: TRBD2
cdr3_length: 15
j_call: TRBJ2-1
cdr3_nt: TGTGCCAGCAGCTCACTAGCGGGGGGGCACAATGAGCAGTTCTTC
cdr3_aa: CASSSLAGGHNEQFF

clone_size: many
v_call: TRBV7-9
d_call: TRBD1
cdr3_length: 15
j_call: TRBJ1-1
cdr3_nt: TGTGCCAGCAGCTTAGTAGGGGGCGGGTGGACTGAAGCTTTCTTT
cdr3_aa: CASSLVGGGWTEAFF

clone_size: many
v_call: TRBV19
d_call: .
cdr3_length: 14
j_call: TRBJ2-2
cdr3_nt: TGTGCCAGTAGGGAAGGGGCGTATACCGGGGAGCTGTTTTTT
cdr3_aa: CASREGAYTGELFF

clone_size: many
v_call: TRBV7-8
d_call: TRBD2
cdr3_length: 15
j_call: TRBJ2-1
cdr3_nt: TGTGCCAGCAGCTCCCCCAGAGGGAGGGCGAGTGAGCAGTTCTTC
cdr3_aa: CASSSPRGRASEQFF

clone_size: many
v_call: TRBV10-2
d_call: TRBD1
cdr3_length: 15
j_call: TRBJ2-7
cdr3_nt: TGCGCCAGCAGTGAGGACAGGGGAGGACTCTACGAGCAGTACTTC
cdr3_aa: CASSEDRGGLYEQYF

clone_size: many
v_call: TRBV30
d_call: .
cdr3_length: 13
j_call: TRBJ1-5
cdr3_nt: TGTGCCTGGAGTGTAGCGGGAGAGCAGCCCCAGCATTTT
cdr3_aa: CAWSVAGEQPQHF

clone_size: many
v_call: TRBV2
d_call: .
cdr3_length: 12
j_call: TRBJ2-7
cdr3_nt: TGTGCCAGCGTTGGGATATCCTACGAGCAGTACTTC
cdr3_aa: CASVGISYEQYF

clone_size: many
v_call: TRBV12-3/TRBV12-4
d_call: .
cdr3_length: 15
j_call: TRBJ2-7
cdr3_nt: TGTGCCAGCAGTGACCTTCGCGGGGATCCCTACGAGCAGTACTTC
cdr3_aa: CASSDLRGDPYEQYF

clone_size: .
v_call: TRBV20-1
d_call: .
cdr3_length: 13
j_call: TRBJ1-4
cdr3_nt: TGCAGTGCCGGAAGAGGTTTCAATGAAAAACTGTTTTTT
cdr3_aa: CSAGRGFNEKLFF

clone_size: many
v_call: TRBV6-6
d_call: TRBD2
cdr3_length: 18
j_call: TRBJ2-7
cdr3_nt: TGTGCCAGCAGTTACCCACCACCCGGGACTAGCGGCTCCTACGAGCAGTACTTC
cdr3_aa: CASSYPPPGTSGSYEQYF

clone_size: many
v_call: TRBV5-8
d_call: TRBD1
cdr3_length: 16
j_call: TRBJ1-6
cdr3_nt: TGTGCCAGCAGCACGTGGACAGGGGGCATGAGTTCACCCCTCCACTTT
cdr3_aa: CASSTWTGGMSSPLHF

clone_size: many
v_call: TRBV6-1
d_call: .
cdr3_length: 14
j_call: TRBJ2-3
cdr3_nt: TGTGCCAGCAGTGTAACGGGTAGCACAGATACGCAGTATTTT
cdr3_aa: CASSVTGSTDTQYF

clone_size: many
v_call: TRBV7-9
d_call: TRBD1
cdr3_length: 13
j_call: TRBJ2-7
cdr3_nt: TGTGCCGGCTCCAGGGGGCTAGGGTACGAGCAGTACTTC
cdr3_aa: CAGSRGLGYEQYF

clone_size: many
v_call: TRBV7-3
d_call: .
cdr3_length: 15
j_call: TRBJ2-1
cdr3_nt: TGTGCCAGCAGCTTAGGGCGGGCCGTCTACAATGAGCAGTTCTTC
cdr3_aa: CASSLGRAVYNEQFF

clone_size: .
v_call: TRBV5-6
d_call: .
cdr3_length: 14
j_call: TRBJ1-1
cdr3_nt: TGTGCCAGCAGCTTTAGGGTTGGGACATGGGAAGCTTTCTTT
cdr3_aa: CASSFRVGTWEAFF

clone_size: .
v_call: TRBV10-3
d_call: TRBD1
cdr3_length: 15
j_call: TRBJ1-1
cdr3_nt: TGTGCCATCAGAATTCGACAGGGTAAGGGCACTGAAGCTTTCTTT
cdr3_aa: CAIRIRQGKGTEAFF

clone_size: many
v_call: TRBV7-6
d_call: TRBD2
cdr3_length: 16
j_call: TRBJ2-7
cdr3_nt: TGTGCCAGCAGCTTAAGTCTAGCGGGAGGTGGCCCCGAGCAGTACTTC
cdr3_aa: CASSLSLAGGGPEQYF

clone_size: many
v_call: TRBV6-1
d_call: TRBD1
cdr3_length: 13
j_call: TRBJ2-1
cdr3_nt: TGTGCCAGCAGCGTAGACAGGGGGAATGAGCAGTTCTTC
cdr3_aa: CASSVDRGNEQFF